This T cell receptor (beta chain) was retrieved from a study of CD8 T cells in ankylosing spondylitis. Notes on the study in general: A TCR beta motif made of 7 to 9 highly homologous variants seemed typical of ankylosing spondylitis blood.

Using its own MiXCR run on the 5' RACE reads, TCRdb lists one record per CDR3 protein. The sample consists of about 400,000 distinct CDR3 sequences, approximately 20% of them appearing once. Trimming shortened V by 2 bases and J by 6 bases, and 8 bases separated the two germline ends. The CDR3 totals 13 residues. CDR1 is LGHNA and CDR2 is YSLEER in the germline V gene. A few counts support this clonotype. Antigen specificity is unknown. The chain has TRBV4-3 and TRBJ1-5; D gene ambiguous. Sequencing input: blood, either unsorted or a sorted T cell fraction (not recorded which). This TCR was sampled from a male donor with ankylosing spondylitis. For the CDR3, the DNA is TGCGCCAGCAGCCAACGAGAGGGTCAGCCCCAGCATTTT. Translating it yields CASSQREGQPQHF.